These 7 T cell receptor beta chains share one sample of origin, sequenced in a study of T cell responses to AZD1222 COVID-19 vaccine. Libraries were prepared by immunoSEQ multiplex PCR; TCRdb keeps only in-frame clonotypes and omits some of them. The sample has 120,000 to 150,000 clones; around nine tenths are singletons. This material consisted of peripheral blood, taken on day 0 of AZD1222 vaccination. The receptors were sampled from an adult in good health.

CDR3 in amino acids: CASSPGQGTYNEQFF. CDR3 sequence (DNA): TGCGCCAGCAGCCCTGGACAGGGGACCTACAATGAGCAGTTCTTC. The chain employs TRBV5-1 and TRBJ2-1, with 9 bases identical to TRBD1. V lost 4 bases and J lost 2; bases outside the gene matches: 4. The germline V gene has CDR1 SGHRS and CDR2 YFSETQ. The CDR3 loop spans 15 amino acids.

The chain employs TRBV6-5 and TRBJ1-4; D not resolved. The germline V and J ends were trimmed by 2 bases and 8 bases, with 9 bases remaining between them. The CDR3 runs to 13 residues. Germline lookup yields CDR1 MNHEY and CDR2 SVGAGI. The CDR3 loop is CASSYGEYEKLFF. DNA of the CDR3: TGTGCCAGCAGTTACGGGGAATACGAAAAACTGTTTTTT.

This rearrangement joins TRBV6-5 to TRBJ2-3; D is undetermined. The germline V and J ends were trimmed by 0 bases and 4 bases, with 11 bases remaining between them. The CDR3 is 15 residues long. CDR1 and CDR2 (germline): MNHEY, SVGAGI. The CDR3 sequence: CASSYSRAGADTQYF. As DNA, the CDR3 is TGTGCCAGCAGTTACTCGAGAGCTGGAGCAGATACGCAGTATTTT.

V usage is TRBV19 and J usage is TRBJ2-2; 8 bases align to TRBD1. Germline CDR1 reads LNHDA; CDR2 reads SQIVND (reference sequence). The CDR3 is 17 residues long. V lost 5 bases, J lost 1 base, and 9 bases stayed unmatched. The CDR3, as DNA: TGTGCCAGTAGTCCTGCCGTACAGGGGGTGAACACCGGGGAGCTGTTTTTT. It codes for CASSPAVQGVNTGELFF.

This chain uses TRBV3-1 (or the pseudogene TRBV3-2) with TRBJ2-3; D not resolved. The V gene's germline CDR1 is LGHDT and CDR2 YNNKEL (reference sequence). This CDR3 is built from 13 residues. V was pared by 4 bases and J by 1 base, with 6 bases between. CDR3 region: CASSLPGTDTQYF. The CDR3 region has the DNA TGTGCCAGCAGCCTGCCGGGCACAGATACGCAGTATTTT.

V gene TRBV25-1 combines with J gene TRBJ2-7; possibly TRBD1 or TRBD2 for D (6 bases each). With 8 bases removed from V and 1 base from J, the gap between germline ends came to 9 bases. Looked up from germline, CDR1 is MGHDK and CDR2 is SYGVNS. CDR3 size: 12 residues. The CDR3 nucleotides are TGTGCCAGCGGGGGGCGGTCCTACGAGCAGTACTTC. It is translated as CASGGRSYEQYF.

The J gene is TRBJ2-3, the V gene TRBV10-3; D uncertain. This CDR3 has 15 amino acids. V shed 4 bases and J shed 5 bases, with 16 bases lying between them. CDR1 is ENHRY and CDR2 is SYGVKD in the germline V gene. The CDR3 DNA reads as TGTGCCATCAGTGTTTCGCCCGGAGAGCGAGATACGCAGTATTTT. Translating gives CAISVSPGERDTQYF.